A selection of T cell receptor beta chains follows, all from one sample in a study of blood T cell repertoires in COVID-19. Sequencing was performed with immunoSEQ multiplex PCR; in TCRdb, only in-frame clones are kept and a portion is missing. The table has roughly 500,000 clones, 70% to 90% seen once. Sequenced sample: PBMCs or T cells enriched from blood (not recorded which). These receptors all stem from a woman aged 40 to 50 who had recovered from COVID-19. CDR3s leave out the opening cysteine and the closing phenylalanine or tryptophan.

ASRGGTSGTLTYNEQF TRBJ2-1 TRBV7-9
ASSIGRYNEQF TRBJ2-1 TRBV19
ASSWDSALTGELF TRBJ2-2 TRBV6-5
ASSSPNLDRSVDQPQH TRBJ1-5 TRBV7-6
ASSLTGYNSPLH TRBJ1-6 TRBV28
ASSLDWFQAFGDMNTEAF TRBJ1-1 TRBV11-3
ASSRQETLNTGELF TRBJ2-2 TRBV2
ASSQDRLVSTDTQY TRBJ2-3 TRBV4-3
ASSSRGTETQY TRBJ2-5 TRBV19
ASSLDLGNSETQY TRBJ2-5 TRBV11-3
ASSLLYEQY TRBJ2-7 TRBV7-2
ASRRLALTTYNEQF TRBJ2-1 TRBV11-2
ASSQDLGLAGGGYNEQF TRBJ2-1 TRBV14
ASQAGGRETQY TRBJ2-5 TRBV2
ASSPGTSGTADTQY TRBJ2-3 TRBV18
ASSPTGSGRPHEQY TRBJ2-7 TRBV10-1
ASSPPGQIYNEQF TRBJ2-1 TRBV7-2
ASSLFGDKYGYT TRBJ1-2 TRBV11-2
ASSLERTPYEQY TRBJ2-7 TRBV5-1
ASSLAWTSEGGYT TRBJ1-2 TRBV7-2
ASSSPGAVAF TRBJ1-1 TRBV7-9
ASSDGTSGETQY TRBJ2-5 TRBV25-1
ASSLTSAGELF TRBJ2-2 TRBV5-1
ASSYRRRGTEAF TRBJ1-1 TRBV6-5
ASSDGTLPGNSPLH TRBJ1-6 TRBV2
VTGEGDKGKLF TRBJ1-4 TRBV6-5
AISDQGATGELF TRBJ2-2 TRBV10-3
ASSPRSTVPSGNTIY TRBJ1-3 TRBV18
ASSLNRASGRVEQF TRBJ2-1 TRBV7-2
ASKRTSGSYNEQF TRBJ2-1 TRBV6-5
ASSLEPQGGQPQH TRBJ1-5 TRBV5-5
ASSQDRRGGGGSNGYT TRBJ1-2 TRBV3-1/TRBV3-2
ASSKPLTIFEKLF TRBJ1-4 TRBV2
SVSPSVRGPEAF TRBJ1-1 TRBV29-1
ASSLYRRTYEQY TRBJ2-7 TRBV7-4
ASSQSTGSYEQY TRBJ2-7 TRBV4-3
ASSLDVANYGYT TRBJ1-2 TRBV7-2
ASSQHLGGDYNEQF TRBJ2-1 TRBV3-1/TRBV3-2
ASSLPPSGTSYNEQF TRBJ2-1 TRBV7-9
ASSLGLLAGTDTQY TRBJ2-3 TRBV7-2
ASSYGGSTDTQY TRBJ2-3 TRBV25-1
ASSPPGTGVRSYEQY TRBJ2-7 TRBV7-9
ASSRIQGTEKLF TRBJ1-4 TRBV28
ASSPSPNSNQPQH TRBJ1-5 TRBV5-5
ASSETPLLSSGTGELF TRBJ2-2 TRBV25-1
ASSPGTGVDYGYT TRBJ1-2 TRBV18
ASVFPPDSAVV TRBJ2-3 TRBV12-5